Below, 8 T cell receptor beta chains from the same sample are listed, as sequenced in a study of shared clonotypes between healthy human individuals. TCRdb keeps only in-frame clones here, not all; method: immunoSEQ multiplex PCR. The sample carries millions of clones, approximately 95% recorded once. Sequencing input: naive CD4+ T cells sorted from blood. Described subset: CD45RA+ positively selected. These receptors came from a man between 18 and 35 years old in good health.

The V call is TRBV7-7, the J call TRBJ2-7; D is possibly TRBD1 (6 bases). The CDR3 totals 16 residues. Germline CDR1 SSHAT, CDR2 FNYEAQ (reference sequence). CDR3 in amino acids: CASPRVVLDSHYEQYF. As DNA, the CDR3 is TGTGCTAGCCCCCGTGTCGTCCTGGACAGCCACTACGAGCAGTACTTC.

In this sample, this clone turned up once. The rearrangement links TRBV5-1 to TRBJ1-4; TRBD1 might be the D (5 bases). Germline V gene lookup returns CDR1 SGHRS and CDR2 YFSETQ. V lost 4 bases, J lost 8 bases, and 12 bases lay in between. This CDR3 region has 13 residues. The CDR3 DNA is TGCGCCAGCAGCCGGGGGTACGACGAAAAACTGTTTTTT. It specifies CASSRGYDEKLFF.

V usage is TRBV6-1 and J usage is TRBJ1-5, with no clear D. The ends were cut back, 6 bases at V and 2 bases at J, with 14 bases in the middle. CDR3 length equals 15 residues. CDR1 and CDR2 from the germline V gene are MNHNS and SASEGT. This CDR3 is CASRSRQEGNQPQHF. The CDR3 DNA reads as TGTGCCAGCAGGAGCCGGCAGGAGGGCAATCAGCCCCAGCATTTT.

This clone was observed a few times. This rearrangement joins TRBV5-6 to TRBJ1-6; D may be TRBD1 (5 bases). Between the trimmed V and J ends, which lost 0 bases and 12 bases, there was a span of 10 bases. The CDR3 length is 13 residues. Germline CDR1 and CDR2: SGHDT and YYEEEE. The CDR3 DNA reads TGTGCCAGCAGCTTGGCCTTGGGGGTACCCCTCCACTTT. It codes for CASSLALGVPLHF. Using reference TRBV5-6 and TRBJ1-6 for the parts outside the CDR3, the full variable domain is DAGVTQSPTHLIKTRGQQVTLRCSPKSGHDTVSWYQQALGQGPQFIFQYYEEEERQRGNFPDRFSGHQFPNYSSELNVNALLLGDSALYLCASSLALGVPLHFGNGTRLTVT.

The rearrangement links TRBV19 to TRBJ2-7; maybe TRBD1 (6 bases). Germline V gene sequence: CDR1 LNHDA, CDR2 SQIVND (reference sequence). The CDR3 covers 14 residues. V was shortened by 6 bases and J by 5 bases, with 17 bases between the two germline ends. As DNA, the CDR3 is TGTGCCAGTAGGGAAACAGGGTCCGTCAACGAGCAGTACTTC. Protein sequence: CASRETGSVNEQYF. Combining the CDR3 with reference TRBV19 and TRBJ2-7 gives the whole variable domain DGGITQSPKYLFRKEGQNVTLSCEQNLNHDAMYWYRQDPGQGLRLIYYSQIVNDFQKGDIAEGYSVSREKKESFPLTVTSAQKNPTAFYLCASRETGSVNEQYFGPGTRLTVT.

As to this clone: Distinct nucleotide sequences in the sample also encode this CDR3. The rearrangement joins TRBV5-1 to TRBJ2-3; D call uncertain. V dropped 1 base and J dropped 0 bases, with 6 bases sitting between them. Germline loops: CDR1 SGHRS, CDR2 YFSETQ. This CDR3 region has 14 residues. CDR3 nucleotides: TGCGCCAGCAGCTTGACTGCGAGCACAGATACGCAGTATTTT. Translation: CASSLTASTDTQYF.

The chain carries TRBV5-1 and TRBJ2-7, with 7 bases matching TRBD2. Unmatched junction bases numbered 7, after V lost 2 bases and J lost 5 bases. Germline V gene lookup returns CDR1 SGHRS and CDR2 YFSETQ. CDR3 length: 14 residues. The DNA of the CDR3 is TGCGCCAGCAGCTTCACTGCCGGGACTAACGAGCAGTACTTC. It encodes CASSFTAGTNEQYF.

CDR3 amino acids: CAWSVRGDGSYEQYF. The CDR3, as DNA: TGTGCCTGGAGTGTACGAGGGGACGGTTCCTACGAGCAGTACTTC. J is TRBJ2-7 and V is TRBV30, with D perhaps TRBD1 or TRBD2 (5 bases each). V dropped 0 bases and J dropped 1 base, with 13 bases sitting between them. This CDR3 is built from 15 residues. The germline gives CDR1 GTSNPN, CDR2 SVGIG (reference sequence).